The 10 T cell receptor beta chains given below trace back to one sample, sequenced in a study of vaccination and CD4 T cells after COVID-19. As to treatment: approximately 9-day PBMC culture with coronavirus spike peptide pools or control peptides (ViraFEST assay). For these TCRs, the target antigens are not known. The Oncomine TCR Beta short-read assay sequenced DNA from cultured CD4+ T cells. Each CDR3 protein gets one entry after TCRdb re-called the PCR reads with MiXCR. The sample holds roughly 15,000 distinct CDR3 sequences, around 48% seen once. Sequencing was performed on CD4+ T cells from blood, cultured in vitro. The receptor source for this set is a human donor who had recovered from COVID-19.

This clonotype was detected only a few times. The chain joins TRBV10-3 to TRBJ2-7; D perhaps matches TRBD2 (5 bases). The CDR3 length is 14 residues. Germline-derived CDR1 and CDR2 are ENHRY and SYGVKD. Trimming stripped 4 bases from V and 2 bases from J, with 12 bases between. CDR3 nucleotide sequence: TGTGCCATCAGTGCACTAGAGGGCCCCTACGAGCAGTACTTC. Its translation is CAISALEGPYEQYF.

The chain combines TRBV6-2 or TRBV6-3 with TRBJ2-7; D may be TRBD1 or TRBD2 (5 bases each). Germline values: CDR1 MNHEY, CDR2 SVGEGT. Trimming cost V 4 bases and J 4 bases, with 11 bases left between them. This CDR3 region has 13 residues. CDR3 in amino acids: CASSSPGPYEQYF. The CDR3 DNA sequence: TGTGCCAGCAGTTCTCCGGGGCCGTACGAGCAGTACTTC.

The chain carries TRBV21-1 and TRBJ1-1; TRBD1 is the table's D call and was not checked against the DNA. TRBV21-1 is labeled a pseudogene. This CDR3 has 17 residues. The CDR3 DNA is TGTGCCAGCAGCAGAGAGGGGGTCCTCGAGAGAAACACTGAAGCTTTCTTT. Protein sequence: CASSREGVLERNTEAFF.

The V and J genes are TRBV28 and TRBJ2-7, with 9 bases matching TRBD1. Trimming cost V 6 bases and J 5 bases; bases outside gene matches: 11. This CDR3 is 15 amino acids long. Germline CDR1 and CDR2: MDHEN and SYDVKM. The CDR3 DNA sequence: TGTGCCAGCAGAGCATCGGGCACAGGGGGCAACGAGCAGTACTTC. This sequence encodes CASRASGTGGNEQYF.

The rearrangement uses TRBV5-4 and TRBJ1-2; TRBD1 is a possible D gene (5 bases). V lost 4 bases to trimming and J lost 0 bases, with 13 bases between them. The germline gives CDR1 SGHNT, CDR2 YYREEE (reference sequence). The CDR3 covers 15 residues. The CDR3 nucleotides are TGTGCCAGCAGCCCTACGACAGACACTAACTATGGCTACACCTTC. This gives the protein CASSPTTDTNYGYTF.

This clonotype occurred a few times. This chain connects TRBV7-8 to TRBJ2-2; 8 nucleotides align to TRBD2. The length of the CDR3 is 15 residues. The germline CDR1 and CDR2 sequences are SGHVS and FQNEAQ. V lost 4 bases to trimming and J lost 7 bases; unmatched junction nucleotides: 8. CDR3: CASSWSLGGGGELFF. The CDR3 nucleotides are TGTGCCAGCAGCTGGTCCCTCGGGGGGGGCGGGGAGCTGTTTTTT.

The chain carries TRBV6-2 or TRBV6-3 and TRBJ2-7; D not certain. This CDR3 has 12 residues. V was cut by 5 bases and J by 9 bases, with 14 bases left in between. Per the germline V gene, CDR1 is MNHEY and CDR2 is SVGEGT. The CDR3 coding sequence is TGTGCCAGCAGTCGCGAACCTTTTTGGCAGTACTTC. Protein: CASSREPFWQYF.

This clonotype was seen a single time. The chain employs TRBV7-2 and TRBJ2-2; D is unresolved. V was pared by 1 base and J by 4 bases, with 13 bases between. The CDR3 is 16 amino acids. Germline values: CDR1 SGHTA, CDR2 FQGNSA. The CDR3 nucleotides read TGTGCCAGCAGCTTAGGGCGGCCTTCTAGCACCGGGGAGCTGTTTTTT. It is translated as CASSLGRPSSTGELFF.

This clonotype was counted between two and nine times. V and J are TRBV12-3 or TRBV12-4 and TRBJ2-5, with D possibly TRBD2 on 7 matching bases. CDR3 size: 14 residues. V shed 3 bases and J shed 4 bases, with 12 bases lying between them. In DNA form, the CDR3 reads TGTGCCAGCAGTTTCAGGGGAGGGGGAGAGACCCAGTACTTC. This encodes CASSFRGGGETQYF.

The gene calls are TRBV29-1 and TRBJ2-2, with 11 bases that match TRBD2. V was pared by 5 bases and J by 0 bases, with 5 bases of the junction left unmatched. Germline CDR1 is SQVTM and CDR2 is ANQGSEA. The CDR3 consists of 16 residues. The CDR3 loop is CSVLLAGATNTGELFF. CDR3 coding DNA: TGCAGCGTTTTACTAGCGGGAGCGACGAACACCGGGGAGCTGTTTTTT.